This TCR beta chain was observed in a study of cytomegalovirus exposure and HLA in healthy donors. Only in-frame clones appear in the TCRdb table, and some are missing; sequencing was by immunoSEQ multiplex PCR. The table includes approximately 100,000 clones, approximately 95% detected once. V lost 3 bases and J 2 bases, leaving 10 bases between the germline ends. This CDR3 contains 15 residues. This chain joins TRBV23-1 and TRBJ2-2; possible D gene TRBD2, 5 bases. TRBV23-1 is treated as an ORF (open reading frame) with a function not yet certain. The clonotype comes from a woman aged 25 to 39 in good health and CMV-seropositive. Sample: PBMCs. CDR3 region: CASSHVGANTGELFF. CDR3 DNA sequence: TGCGCCAGCAGTCACGTGGGAGCAAACACCGGGGAGCTGTTTTTT.